Sequencing of this TCR beta chain was carried out in a study of post-analysis software for immune sequencing data. Overall study context: Multiple sclerosis in the patients followed relapsing-remitting, secondary progressive and progressive-relapsing courses. Whole-study findings and limits: Relative to controls, patients had about 5 TRBV segments at higher frequency, with TRBV5-6, TRBV5-1 and TRBV20-1 among these. Diversity measured as normalized Chao1 was significantly lower in multiple sclerosis patients than in controls.

Incorporated into the TCR beta cDNA libraries were unique molecular identifiers, which served to reduce PCR and sequencing biases. The authors obtained 500,000 or so cDNA molecules from roughly 1.1 to 9.2 million T cells. TCRdb reprocessed the PCR reads with MiXCR, giving one entry per CDR3 protein. Of a few hundred thousand distinct CDR3 sequences in the sample, 36% are singletons; the top ten hold around 4.8%. The V end was cut by 6 bases, the J end by 3 bases, with 5 bases between. This CDR3 comprises 10 residues. Germline lookup yields CDR1 DFQATT and CDR2 SNEGSKA (reference sequence). A few counts support this clonotype. Its antigen is not identified.

Sequenced: blood. The V and J genes are TRBV20-1 and TRBJ1-1; no clear D gene. The origin of this receptor is a girl under 18 with multiple sclerosis. CDR3 DNA: TGCAGTGCGGCGGACACTGAAGCTTTCTTT. Encoded protein: CSAADTEAFF.